The T cell receptor beta chain under discussion was sequenced for a study of OX40 agonist ivuxolimab in advanced cancers. Study at large: Six ivuxolimab dose levels, 0.01 to 10 mg/kg, were given intravenously every 2 weeks.

TCRdb keeps only in-frame clones here, not all; method: immunoSEQ multiplex PCR. Found here are 75,000 to 100,000 clones, less than 85% of them singletons; the top ten hold roughly 5.8%. General observations from the study: Antigen specificity of clonally expanded peripheral T cells was not established.

In the case of this clone: Its antigen remains unidentified.

The sequence was obtained from an adult with an advanced solid tumor such as melanoma, head and neck, liver or kidney cancer. Sequences were derived from CD4+ or CD8+ T cells sorted from blood, sampled in a trial of the OX40 agonist ivuxolimab.

In DNA form, the CDR3 reads TGTGCCAGCAGTTTATGGGGGTCGGGACAGGGAGAGACCCAGTACTTC. The encoded protein is CASSLWGSGQGETQYF. V is TRBV28 and J is TRBJ2-5; 9 bases are shared with TRBD1. Germline V gene lookup returns CDR1 MDHEN and CDR2 SYDVKM. The J segment lost 4 bases and the V segment lost 0 bases, leaving 6 bases of the junction unmatched. The CDR3 consists of 16 residues.